This entry lists 15 T cell receptor beta chains sequenced from one sample in a study of OX40 agonist ivuxolimab in advanced cancers. Libraries were prepared by immunoSEQ multiplex PCR; TCRdb keeps only in-frame clonotypes and omits some of them. Of around 67,000 clones detected, about four fifths appear once; the ten largest clones hold 1.2%. The sequencing here drew on CD4+ or CD8+ T cells sorted from blood, taken in a trial of the OX40 agonist ivuxolimab. All receptors come from an adult with an advanced solid tumor such as melanoma, head and neck, liver or kidney cancer.

The gene calls are TRBV13 and TRBJ2-1, with 13 bases identical to TRBD2. The ends lost 3 bases at V and 8 bases at J; junction bases unmatched: 7. Germline CDR1 PRHDT, CDR2 FYEKMQ (reference sequence). CDR3 length: 16 amino acids. This CDR3 reads CASSFRLAGGFDEQFF. CDR3 in DNA: TGTGCCAGCAGCTTCCGACTAGCGGGGGGTTTCGATGAGCAGTTCTTC.

The chain recombines TRBV6-6 with TRBJ1-4; D might be TRBD1 (5 bases). V lost 2 bases and J 4 bases, leaving 14 bases between the germline ends. Germline CDR1 and CDR2: MNHNY and SVGAGI (reference sequence). The CDR3 runs to 16 residues. This CDR3 is CASSYGQGRGNEKLFF. The CDR3 bases are TGTGCCAGCAGTTACGGGCAGGGAAGGGGTAATGAAAAACTGTTTTTT.

The chain carries TRBV9 and TRBJ2-2, with 8 nucleotides matching TRBD1. CDR3 size: 17 residues. Germline V CDR1 and CDR2: SGDLS, YYNGEE. V lost 0 bases and J lost 1; bases outside the gene matches: 5. The CDR3 loop reads CASSVGPDRGNTGELFF. The CDR3 DNA follows: TGTGCCAGCAGCGTAGGCCCCGACAGGGGGAACACCGGGGAGCTGTTTTTT. The full variable domain, in which reference TRBV9 and TRBJ2-2 provide the parts outside the CDR3, is DSGVTQTPKHLITATGQRVTLRCSPRSGDLSVYWYQQSLDQGLQFLIQYYNGEERAKGNILERFSAQQFPDLHSELNLSSLELGDSALYFCASSVGPDRGNTGELFFGEGSRLTVL.

The chain joins TRBV30 to TRBJ2-7, with TRBD2 matching over 7 bases. In germline, CDR1 is GTSNPN, CDR2 SVGIG (reference sequence). Trimming at V came to 0 bases and at J to 3 bases, leaving 5 bases not matched to a gene. The CDR3 extends over 14 amino acids. The CDR3 sequence: CAWSVGGILYEQYF. The CDR3 region has the DNA TGTGCCTGGAGTGTGGGAGGGATCCTCTACGAGCAGTACTTC.

This chain connects TRBV19 to TRBJ2-1, with a possible D match to TRBD1 (5 bases). The CDR3 is made up of 11 amino acids. V was trimmed by 2 bases and J by 10 bases, leaving 6 bases between them. CDR1 and CDR2 (germline): LNHDA, SQIVND (reference sequence). Here the CDR3 DNA reads TGTGCCAGTAGTATAAGACAGGAGCAGTTCTTC. Translating it yields CASSIRQEQFF.

This clone was counted only a few times. V usage is TRBV9 and J usage is TRBJ1-3, with D tentatively TRBD1 (5 bases). The CDR3 contains 15 residues. V lost 7 bases and J lost 1, with 15 bases in between. CDR1 is SGDLS and CDR2 is YYNGEE in the germline V gene. As DNA, the CDR3 is TGTGCCAGCGATGGGGGGGAACGTTCTGGAAACACCATATATTTT. Protein sequence: CASDGGERSGNTIYF.

In DNA form, the CDR3 reads TGTGCCTGGAGAGGGACAGTCCGCTCTGGGGCCAACGTCCTGACTTTC. This gives the protein CAWRGTVRSGANVLTF. The chain recombines TRBV30 with TRBJ2-6; 7 bases fit TRBD1. This CDR3 spans 16 amino acids. Germline-derived CDR1 and CDR2 are GTSNPN and SVGIG (reference sequence). Trimming at V came to 3 bases and at J to 0 bases, leaving 5 bases not matched to a gene.

V and J are TRBV5-8 and TRBJ2-3; TRBD2 agrees at 8 bases. CDR1 SGHTS and CDR2 YDEGEE come from the germline V gene. V lost 5 bases to trimming and J lost 3 bases; unmatched junction nucleotides: 8. The CDR3 contains 15 residues. The chain's CDR3 is CASRPSGGRTDTQYF. In DNA form, the CDR3 reads TGTGCCAGCAGGCCCAGCGGGGGAAGAACAGATACGCAGTATTTT.

The V gene is TRBV9, the J gene TRBJ2-3; 8 bases align to TRBD1. The CDR3 spans 16 residues. V trimming: 3 bases; J trimming: 5 bases; junction bases outside the gene matches: 11. In germline, CDR1 is SGDLS, CDR2 YYNGEE. CDR3 nucleotide sequence: TGTGCCAGCAGCGCCAGGGGTCAGGGGGCTGGAGATACGCAGTATTTT. Translating gives CASSARGQGAGDTQYF.

This clone was detected only a few times. The V call is TRBV14, the J call TRBJ1-5; D not certain. Trimming cost V 1 base and J 6 bases, with 7 bases left between them. Germline CDR1 SGHDN, CDR2 FVKESK. The CDR3 has 13 amino acids. The DNA for the CDR3 is TGTGCCAGCAGCCAAGGTGGATTTCAGCCCCAGCATTTT. Its translation is CASSQGGFQPQHF.

This clone appeared a few times. The CDR3 loop reads CASSIRGGASSYEQYF. The DNA of the CDR3 is TGTGCCAGTAGTATACGTGGGGGGGCAAGTTCCTACGAGCAGTACTTC. This chain uses TRBV19 with TRBJ2-7; tentatively, D is TRBD2 (7 bases). The CDR3 contains 16 residues. V shed 2 bases and J shed 1 base, with 15 bases lying between them. CDR1 is LNHDA, CDR2 SQIVND, per germline (reference sequence).

This clone has only a few counts. The chain has TRBV5-6 and TRBJ2-1; D gene uncertain. Between the trimmed V and J ends, which lost 1 base and 5 bases, there was a span of 7 bases. This CDR3 contains 13 residues. The germline V gene encodes CDR1 SGHDT and CDR2 YYEEEE. The CDR3 sequence is CASSLTQNNEQFF. The CDR3 DNA sequence: TGTGCCAGCAGCTTGACTCAGAACAATGAGCAGTTCTTC. The full variable domain, its missing parts supplied by reference TRBV5-6 and TRBJ2-1, is DAGVTQSPTHLIKTRGQQVTLRCSPKSGHDTVSWYQQALGQGPQFIFQYYEEEERQRGNFPDRFSGHQFPNYSSELNVNALLLGDSALYLCASSLTQNNEQFFGPGTRLTVL.

The V and J genes are TRBV10-3 and TRBJ1-1; unclear D gene. Germline values: CDR1 ENHRY, CDR2 SYGVKD. The CDR3 runs to 11 residues. V shed 3 bases and J shed 7 bases, with 6 bases lying between them. The CDR3 DNA follows: TGTGCCATCAGTGACTTCGATGAAGCTTTCTTT. This translates into CAISDFDEAFF.

In its sample, this clone was seen once. The V and J genes are TRBV19 and TRBJ1-2; TRBD1 matches 8 bases. Trimming took 1 base from V and 3 from J; bases not matched to a gene: 4. The V gene's germline CDR1 is LNHDA and CDR2 SQIVND (reference sequence). The CDR3 extends over 15 amino acids. In nucleotides, the CDR3 is TGTGCCAGTAGTATAGGACAGGGGCCTTACTATGGCTACACCTTC. It encodes CASSIGQGPYYGYTF.

This sequence joins TRBV5-1 and TRBJ1-1; D gene unclear. V lost 0 bases to trimming and J lost 6 bases, with 9 bases between them. The CDR3 extends over 13 amino acids. Germline lookup yields CDR1 SGHRS and CDR2 YFSETQ. The CDR3 coding sequence is TGCGCCAGCAGCTTGGGAGGACGGGCTGAAGCTTTCTTT. It encodes CASSLGGRAEAFF.